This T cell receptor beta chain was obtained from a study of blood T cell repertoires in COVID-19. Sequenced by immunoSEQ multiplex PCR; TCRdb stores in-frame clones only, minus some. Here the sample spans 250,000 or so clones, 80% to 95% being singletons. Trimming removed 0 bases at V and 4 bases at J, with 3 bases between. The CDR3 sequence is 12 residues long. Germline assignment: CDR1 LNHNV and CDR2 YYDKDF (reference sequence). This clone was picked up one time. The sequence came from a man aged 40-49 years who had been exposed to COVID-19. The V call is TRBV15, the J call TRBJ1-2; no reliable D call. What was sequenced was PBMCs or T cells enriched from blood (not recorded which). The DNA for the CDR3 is TGTGCCACCAGCAGAGACGGCTATGGCTACACCTTC. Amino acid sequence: CATSRDGYGYTF.